Listed below are T cell receptor beta chains from one sample, sequenced in a study of blood T cells in healthy people across ages. A single record per CDR3 protein comes from TCRdb applying MiXCR to the 5' RACE reads. The sample includes 750,000 to 950,000 distinct CDR3 sequences, 29% of them seen just once. These same records also appear under a second study, on T cells of mothers and their children.

Specimen: blood. Source of these receptors: a woman aged 35 to 49 in good health. Each CDR3 is given with its conserved first and last residue. D genes are given only for firm matches. Clone size appears in some rows only: once, few, many, or a class for an expanded clone.

J	size	V	length	D	CDR3	DNA
TRBJ2-4	.	TRBV14	14	.	CASSQVRGSGEQYF	TGTGCCAGCAGCCAAGTAAGAGGATCGGGAGAGCAGTACTTC
TRBJ2-4	.	TRBV9	14	TRBD1	CASSGGQGRNIQYF	TGTGCCAGCAGCGGAGGACAGGGTCGGAACATTCAGTACTTC
TRBJ1-5	many	TRBV10-3	16	.	CAISESKADSNQPQHF	TGTGCCATCAGTGAGTCAAAAGCGGATAGCAATCAGCCCCAGCATTTT
TRBJ2-5	few	TRBV3-1	14	.	CASSQVPSQETQYF	TGTGCCAGCAGCCAAGTTCCCAGCCAAGAGACCCAGTACTTC
TRBJ2-1	many	TRBV10-3	13	TRBD2	CAIRGLAGGEQFF	TGTGCCATCAGGGGACTAGCGGGGGGTGAGCAGTTCTTC
TRBJ1-2	.	TRBV11-2	14	.	CASSPTSGCYGYTF	TGTGCCAGCAGCCCCACCTCGGGGTGCTATGGCTACACCTTC
TRBJ2-1	.	TRBV7-2	13	.	CASSLDALREQFF	TGTGCCAGCAGCTTAGATGCGCTTCGGGAGCAGTTCTTC
TRBJ1-2	few	TRBV28	14	.	CASSPPQNSYGYTF	TGTGCCAGCAGCCCCCCACAAAATTCCTATGGCTACACCTTC
TRBJ2-7	few	TRBV20-1	13	.	CSASEGFLDEQYF	TGCAGTGCTAGCGAGGGGTTTTTGGACGAGCAGTACTTC
TRBJ2-1	.	TRBV5-1	15	TRBD2	CASSLGTSGAETQFF	TGCGCCAGCAGCTTGGGGACTAGCGGTGCGGAGACCCAGTTCTTC
TRBJ2-7	.	TRBV6-2/TRBV6-3	13	.	CASGWGRSYEQYF	TGTGCCAGCGGTTGGGGCAGGTCCTACGAGCAGTACTTC
TRBJ1-4	many	TRBV7-2	13	.	CASSLVRGEKLFF	TGTGCCAGCAGCCTTGTCCGAGGTGAAAAACTGTTTTTT
TRBJ2-7	many	TRBV4-3	15	TRBD1	CASSQAQGVAYEQYF	TGCGCCAGCAGCCAAGCACAGGGGGTTGCCTACGAGCAGTACTTC
TRBJ2-3	few	TRBV4-1	16	.	CASKPGTGRLGDTQYF	TGCGCCAGCAAGCCAGGCACAGGGAGGTTGGGAGATACGCAGTATTTT
TRBJ2-7	many	TRBV27	15	.	CASSLYLANGYEQYF	TGTGCCAGCAGTTTATATCTAGCGAACGGCTACGAGCAGTACTTC
TRBJ2-1	many	TRBV7-9	16	TRBD2	CASSLGIAGAYNEQFF	TGTGCCAGCAGCTTAGGGATAGCGGGGGCCTACAATGAGCAGTTCTTC
TRBJ2-7	many	TRBV4-1	14	.	CASSQAQSSYEQYF	TGCGCCAGCAGCCAAGCCCAGAGCTCCTACGAGCAGTACTTC
TRBJ1-2	.	TRBV27	15	.	CASTLYRDHGSGYTF	TGTGCCAGCACCCTCTACCGGGACCATGGGTCTGGCTACACCTTC